The 4 T cell receptor beta chains reported below all come from one sample, sequenced in a study of cytomegalovirus exposure and HLA in healthy donors. Produced via immunoSEQ multiplex PCR; TCRdb's table is partial and in-frame only. The sample includes about 190,000 clones, 84% of them seen just once. The sample consisted of PBMCs. These receptors were obtained from a man younger than 30 in good health and CMV-seropositive.

The chain recombines TRBV5-1 with TRBJ1-4; 11 bases align to TRBD1. The V gene's germline CDR1 is SGHRS and CDR2 YFSETQ. V dropped 7 bases and J dropped 3; count of bases not matched to a gene: 5. The CDR3 loop spans 15 amino acids. The CDR3 reads CASRTGGLSNEKLFF. In DNA, the CDR3 is TGCGCCAGCCGGACAGGGGGCTTGTCTAATGAAAAACTGTTTTTT.

The gene calls are TRBV27 and TRBJ1-5, with 9 bases identical to TRBD1. The CDR3 length is 15 residues. The germline CDR1 and CDR2 sequences are MNHEY and SMNVEV (reference sequence). Trimming removed 1 base from V and 5 bases from J; junction bases left unmatched: 3. CDR3 sequence (DNA): TGTGCCAGCAGTTTATGGACAGGGGTGGATCAGCCCCAGCATTTT. Translation gives CASSLWTGVDQPQHF.

The chain links TRBV27 to TRBJ2-3; 9 bases fit TRBD2. The CDR3 covers 15 residues. Germline V lookup: CDR1 MNHEY, CDR2 SMNVEV (reference sequence). Losses at the gene ends were 6 bases for V and 3 bases for J; bases not matched to a gene: 7. The chain's CDR3 is CASSSLAGSTDTQYF. In DNA form, the CDR3 reads TGTGCCAGCAGCTCACTAGCGGGTTCGACAGATACGCAGTATTTT.

CDR3 amino acids: CASSLVSGQSPYEQYF. CDR3 nucleotides: TGTGCCAGCAGCTTAGTCTCCGGACAGTCCCCCTACGAGCAGTACTTC. This chain links TRBV7-2 with TRBJ2-7, with D possibly being TRBD1 (6 bases). Trimming cost V 1 base and J 2 bases, with 15 bases left between them. CDR1 and CDR2 from the germline V gene are SGHTA and FQGNSA. This CDR3 region has 16 residues.